Here is one TCR beta chain with its context. Its antigen is undetermined. The data originate from a study of T-cell memory formation after mild COVID-19. Study overall: For the most part, TCR clusters were specific to one donor. Study outcomes and limitations: Clones that contracted from day 15 to 85 were balanced CD4/CD8, while later expanders leaned CD4+. SARS-CoV-2 specificity of second-wave clones peaking day 37 was unconfirmed.

In TCRdb, the 5' RACE reads were re-called with MiXCR into one record per CDR3 protein. In the table there are 450,000 to 650,000 distinct CDR3 sequences, about 22% of which are singletons. V shed 5 bases and J shed 4 bases, with 15 bases lying between them. The CDR3 sequence is 16 residues long. The source is an adult woman who had mild COVID-19 (a few samples of this study predate the infection). Cell type and time point are not known. The sample taken for sequencing was PBMCs or a T cell subset sorted from them (not recorded which). This chain joins TRBV12-3 or TRBV12-4 and TRBJ2-6; D perhaps matches TRBD2 (7 bases). The CDR3 is CASSPRGAGGANVLTF. CDR3 sequence (DNA): TGTGCCAGCAGTCCTCGGGGGGCGGGCGGGGCCAACGTCCTGACTTTC.